Shown below are 32 T cell receptor beta chains from a single sample sequenced in a study of T cell responses to AZD1222 COVID-19 vaccine. Assay used: immunoSEQ multiplex PCR; TCRdb lists only in-frame clones, some missing. The table records approximately 270,000 clones, about 94% of them present only once. The source was peripheral blood, collected 28 days after the second AZD1222 dose. These receptors were obtained from an adult who received the AZD1222 COVID-19 vaccine.

The table lists this clone with a few counts. The chain recombines TRBV19 with TRBJ1-6; D is unclear. This CDR3 spans 15 amino acids. The V end lost 1 base, the J end lost 9 bases, and 13 bases lay between the germline ends. Germline CDR1 and CDR2: LNHDA and SQIVND (reference sequence). The CDR3 sequence is CASSIGEGSGSPLHF. CDR3 in DNA: TGTGCCAGTAGTATAGGGGAAGGGTCCGGTTCACCCCTCCACTTT.

This clone appeared once. The same CDR3 also results from other DNA sequences found in this sample. The chain is built from TRBV7-9 and TRBJ1-1; maybe TRBD1 (6 bases). Germline V lookup: CDR1 SEHNR, CDR2 FQNEAQ (reference sequence). The CDR3 consists of 13 residues. Trimming pared 5 bases from V and 2 bases from J, leaving 9 bases between. The CDR3 DNA reads TGTGCCAGCAGCCTGGGGACAAACACTGAAGCTTTCTTT. Its protein product is CASSLGTNTEAFF.

The table lists this clone with a count of one. V and J are TRBV10-2 and TRBJ2-1; possibly TRBD2 for D (5 bases). V was pared by 6 bases and J by 0 bases, with 12 bases between. This CDR3 is 15 amino acids long. CDR1 is WSHSY and CDR2 is SAAADI in the germline V gene. DNA for the CDR3: TGCGCCAGCAGGGCCCAGCGGAGCTCCTACAATGAGCAGTTCTTC. This codes for CASRAQRSSYNEQFF.

V and J are TRBV7-9 and TRBJ1-6; D may be TRBD1 (5 bases). Trimming took 3 bases from V and 7 from J, leaving 16 bases between them. Germline values: CDR1 SEHNR, CDR2 FQNEAQ (reference sequence). The CDR3 is made up of 16 amino acids. CDR3 region: CASSFGTVPNNSPLHF. The CDR3 coding sequence is TGTGCCAGCAGCTTCGGGACCGTCCCTAACAATTCACCCCTCCACTTT. Together with reference TRBV7-9 and TRBJ1-6, the CDR3 gives the full variable domain: DTGVSQNPRHKITKRGQNVTFRCDPISEHNRLYWYRQTLGQGPEFLTYFQNEAQLEKSRLLSDRFSAERPKGSFSTLEIQRTEQGDSAMYLCASSFGTVPNNSPLHFGNGTRLTVT.

V usage is TRBV7-9 and J usage is TRBJ1-2; weak D call: TRBD1 (5 bases). V was cut by 3 bases and J by 2 bases, with 19 bases left in between. The CDR3 is 17 amino acids. CDR1 and CDR2 (germline): SEHNR, FQNEAQ (reference sequence). The CDR3 protein is CASSFTSWDAENYGYTF. Here the CDR3 DNA reads TGTGCCAGCAGCTTCACATCCTGGGACGCTGAAAACTATGGCTACACCTTC.

This chain uses TRBV5-5 with TRBJ2-7, with 9 bases aligning to TRBD1. This CDR3 contains 14 residues. V was pared by 2 bases and J by 6 bases, with 6 bases of the junction left unmatched. CDR1 and CDR2 (germline): SGHKS, YYEKEE (reference sequence). The CDR3 loop is CASSFRDRVSEQYF. DNA of the CDR3: TGTGCCAGCAGCTTCCGGGACAGGGTTAGCGAGCAGTACTTC.

The rearrangement joins TRBV2 to TRBJ1-3; no definite D call. CDR3 length: 14 amino acids. V dropped 3 bases and J dropped 0 bases, with 6 bases sitting between them. From germline, CDR1 is SNHLY and CDR2 FYNNEI. CDR3 region: CASSEGISGNTIYF. The CDR3 DNA reads TGTGCCAGCAGTGAGGGGATCTCTGGAAACACCATATATTTT.

The rearrangement joins TRBV20-1 to TRBJ2-5; D not resolved. The CDR3 is 10 amino acids. Deletions cut 8 bases from V and 5 bases from J, with 9 bases between. Per germline, CDR1 DFQATT and CDR2 SNEGSKA (reference sequence). CDR3 bases: TGCAGTCCGCAGGAGGAGACCCAGTACTTC. Its protein is CSPQEETQYF.

This clone appeared a single time. The genes are TRBV7-2 and TRBJ2-3; 14 bases map to TRBD2. Germline lookup yields CDR1 SGHTA and CDR2 FQGNSA. The CDR3 sequence is 16 residues long. V lost 6 bases, J lost 8 bases, and 10 bases stayed unmatched. As DNA, the CDR3 is TGTGCCAGCAGAACCGGGACTAGCGGGAGTCAAAGTACGCAGTATTTT. Residues: CASRTGTSGSQSTQYF.

This rearrangement joins TRBV10-3 to TRBJ1-1; no definite D call. Trimming took off 2 bases at V and 0 bases at J, with 4 bases between the two ends. This CDR3 contains 13 residues. Germline V gene sequence: CDR1 ENHRY, CDR2 SYGVKD. CDR3 sequence: CAISEVLNTEAFF. Written as DNA, the CDR3 is TGTGCCATCAGTGAGGTCTTGAACACTGAAGCTTTCTTT.

This rearrangement joins TRBV3-1 (or the pseudogene TRBV3-2) to TRBJ1-4; D gene uncertain. The CDR3 consists of 14 residues. Germline loops: CDR1 LGHDT, CDR2 YNNKEL (reference sequence). Trimming pared 4 bases from V and 1 base from J, leaving 7 bases between. This CDR3 is CASSLSGTNEKLFF. The CDR3 bases are TGTGCCAGCAGCCTGTCGGGAACTAATGAAAAACTGTTTTTT.

The chain combines TRBV19 with TRBJ1-5, with D possibly being TRBD1 (5 bases). This CDR3 spans 13 amino acids. The V and J ends lost 5 bases and 1 base respectively, with 6 bases between them. Germline loops: CDR1 LNHDA, CDR2 SQIVND (reference sequence). CDR3 in DNA: TGTGCCAGTAGTCGGGGCAGCAATCAGCCCCAGCATTTT. This translates into CASSRGSNQPQHF.

The chain uses TRBV5-3 and TRBJ2-2, with 7 nucleotides matching TRBD1. TRBV5-3 is filed as an ORF, its function uncertain. V trimming: 1 base; J trimming: 3 bases; junction bases outside the gene matches: 3. There are 15 residues in the CDR3. The CDR3 is CARSLQTGYTGELFF. CDR3 DNA sequence: TGTGCCAGAAGCTTGCAGACAGGGTACACCGGGGAGCTGTTTTTT.

The chain employs TRBV19 and TRBJ1-1; D is unresolved. Germline CDR1 LNHDA, CDR2 SQIVND (reference sequence). V lost 0 bases to trimming and J lost 5 bases, with 10 bases between them. This CDR3 contains 14 residues. CDR3 loop: CASSIDRWRTEAFF. CDR3 sequence (DNA): TGTGCCAGTAGTATAGATCGGTGGAGGACTGAAGCTTTCTTT.

The chain combines TRBV5-1 with TRBJ2-1, with 16 bases fitting TRBD2. Per germline, CDR1 SGHRS and CDR2 YFSETQ. The CDR3 contains 19 residues. The J segment lost 2 bases and the V segment lost 3 bases, leaving 8 bases of the junction unmatched. The CDR3 spells CASSSPGLAGGPPYNEQFF. In DNA form, the CDR3 reads TGCGCCAGCAGCTCTCCGGGACTAGCGGGAGGGCCTCCCTACAATGAGCAGTTCTTC.

The J gene is TRBJ1-1, the V gene TRBV19; 8 positions match TRBD1. Germline CDR1 and CDR2: LNHDA and SQIVND (reference sequence). Unmatched junction bases numbered 4, after V lost 6 bases and J lost 4 bases. This CDR3 contains 13 residues. The DNA for the CDR3 is TGTGCCAGTAGGGACAGGGCGAGCACTGAAGCTTTCTTT. Amino acid sequence: CASRDRASTEAFF.

The V gene is TRBV11-2, the J gene TRBJ1-5; D is unresolved. The CDR3 is 13 amino acids. V was shortened by 2 bases and J by 5 bases, with 7 bases between the two germline ends. Germline CDR1 and CDR2: SGHAT and FQNNGV. CDR3 loop: CASSLSRDQPQHF. CDR3 in DNA: TGTGCCAGCAGCTTAAGCCGTGATCAGCCCCAGCATTTT. The complete variable domain, with remaining parts taken from reference TRBV11-2 and TRBJ1-5, reads EAGVAQSPRYKIIEKRQSVAFWCNPISGHATLYWYQQILGQGPKLLIQFQNNGVVDDSQLPKDRFSAERLKGVDSTLKIQPAKLEDSAVYLCASSLSRDQPQHFGDGTRLSIL.

This clone is a singleton in its sample. The identical CDR3 is also encoded by other nucleotide sequences in the sample. The CDR3 DNA reads as TGCGCCAGCAGGGACCCCTCCTACGAGCAGTACTTC. This encodes CASRDPSYEQYF. The V gene is TRBV10-2, the J gene TRBJ2-7; the D is unclear. The CDR3 length is 12 residues. Germline loops: CDR1 WSHSY, CDR2 SAAADI. The V end lost 6 bases, the J end lost 0 bases, and 6 bases lay between the germline ends.

The genes are TRBV5-1 and TRBJ1-2; D not resolved. The ends were cut back, 2 bases at V and 0 bases at J, with 8 bases in the middle. CDR3 length equals 14 residues. Germline V lookup: CDR1 SGHRS, CDR2 YFSETQ. The CDR3 DNA sequence: TGCGCCAGCAGCTTACAGAACTCTAACTATGGCTACACCTTC. It encodes CASSLQNSNYGYTF.

The gene calls are TRBV3-1 (or the pseudogene TRBV3-2) and TRBJ1-2; no clear D. From germline, CDR1 is LGHDT and CDR2 YNNKEL (reference sequence). CDR3 length: 15 amino acids. V lost 4 bases and J 0 bases, leaving 12 bases between the germline ends. CDR3 loop: CASSPVKRTNYGYTF. In DNA form, the CDR3 reads TGTGCCAGCAGCCCCGTGAAGCGAACTAACTATGGCTACACCTTC.

The chain has TRBV16 and TRBJ1-1; a possible D gene is TRBD1 (6 bases). The CDR3 is 16 amino acids. Germline CDR1 KGHSY, CDR2 FQNENV. Deletions cut 1 base from V and 8 bases from J, with 20 bases between. Written as DNA, the CDR3 is TGTGCCAGCAGCCAATGGGGGGGCAACACGGGCACGGAAGCTTTCTTT. The encoded protein is CASSQWGGNTGTEAFF.

The chain carries TRBV6-5 and TRBJ2-1; 9 bases fit TRBD2. The CDR3 is 13 amino acids. Germline CDR1 MNHEY, CDR2 SVGAGI. The V segment lost 8 bases and the J segment 7 bases; nucleotides outside the gene matches: 6. The CDR3 sequence: CASPSGGWNEQFF. The CDR3 coding sequence is TGTGCCAGCCCCAGCGGGGGGTGGAATGAGCAGTTCTTC.

This clone was seen a single time. V and J are TRBV9 and TRBJ2-2; 10 nucleotides match TRBD2. V shed 0 bases, J shed 4 bases, and the junction held 3 bases outside the gene matches. This CDR3 comprises 16 residues. From germline, CDR1 is SGDLS and CDR2 YYNGEE. CDR3 region: CASSVEEREGTGELFF. CDR3 DNA sequence: TGTGCCAGCAGCGTAGAGGAGCGGGAGGGCACCGGGGAGCTGTTTTTT. Using reference TRBV9 and TRBJ2-2 for the parts outside the CDR3, the full variable domain is DSGVTQTPKHLITATGQRVTLRCSPRSGDLSVYWYQQSLDQGLQFLIQYYNGEERAKGNILERFSAQQFPDLHSELNLSSLELGDSALYFCASSVEEREGTGELFFGEGSRLTVL.

The chain uses TRBV27 and TRBJ1-5, with unresolved D. Per germline, CDR1 MNHEY and CDR2 SMNVEV (reference sequence). The CDR3 has 12 amino acids. V gave up 10 bases and J gave up 4 bases, with 11 bases separating them. The CDR3 nucleotides read TGTGCCACCGCCGGCCCTAATCAGCCCCAGCATTTT. Protein sequence: CATAGPNQPQHF.

The chain's CDR3 is CASSLGSNQPQHF. Here the CDR3 DNA reads TGTGCCAGCAGTTTGGGCAGCAATCAGCCCCAGCATTTT. The rearrangement joins TRBV27 to TRBJ1-5; D gene ambiguous. V was shortened by 3 bases and J by 1 base, with 4 bases between the two germline ends. The CDR3 has 13 residues. Germline V gene data show CDR1 as MNHEY and CDR2 as SMNVEV (reference sequence).

This clone was counted a single time. V and J are TRBV3-1 (or the pseudogene TRBV3-2) and TRBJ2-7, with D perhaps TRBD2 (5 bases). Germline V gene lookup returns CDR1 LGHDT and CDR2 YNNKEL (reference sequence). Trimming left V 2 bases short and J 1 base short, with 9 bases between. The CDR3 loop spans 14 amino acids. The CDR3 DNA follows: TGTGCCAGCAGCCAACGGGATCAATCCTACGAGCAGTACTTC. Residues: CASSQRDQSYEQYF.

The CDR3 reads CASSLFIRGGYGYTF. Here the CDR3 DNA reads TGTGCCAGCAGCTTATTTATTAGGGGGGGCTATGGCTACACCTTC. The chain combines TRBV13 with TRBJ1-2; TRBD1 might be the D (6 bases). CDR1 and CDR2 from the germline V gene are PRHDT and FYEKMQ (reference sequence). The CDR3 is 15 residues long. Trimming stripped 2 bases from V and 4 bases from J, with 14 bases between. Full variable domain (missing parts from reference TRBV13 and TRBJ1-2): AAGVIQSPRHLIKEKRETATLKCYPIPRHDTVYWYQQGPGQDPQFLISFYEKMQSDKGSIPDRFSAQQFSDYHSELNMSSLELGDSALYFCASSLFIRGGYGYTFGSGTRLTVV.

The chain links TRBV19 to TRBJ2-7; 12 bases map to TRBD2. Unmatched junction bases numbered 3, after V lost 6 bases and J lost 0 bases. The CDR3 contains 15 residues. Germline V gene data show CDR1 as LNHDA and CDR2 as SQIVND (reference sequence). The CDR3 DNA follows: TGTGCCAGTAGCGAGACTAGCGGGAGCTCCTACGAGCAGTACTTC. Residues: CASSETSGSSYEQYF.

This clone was seen a handful of times. The V and J genes are TRBV28 and TRBJ2-7; D is tentatively TRBD1 or TRBD2 (5 bases each). The CDR3 contains 12 residues. V gave up 7 bases and J gave up 7 bases, with 14 bases separating them. Germline lookup yields CDR1 MDHEN and CDR2 SYDVKM. The CDR3 nucleotides are TGTGCCAGCACCTGGGGGTCGGGAGAGCAGTACTTC. It specifies CASTWGSGEQYF.

This chain links TRBV6-5 with TRBJ1-2; TRBD1 aligns across 10 bases. Germline assignment: CDR1 MNHEY and CDR2 SVGAGI. This CDR3 is 13 amino acids long. V gave up 7 bases and J gave up 8 bases; unmatched junction bases: 7. CDR3 region: CASTTTTGGGYTF. The CDR3 DNA reads as TGTGCCAGCACCACAACGACAGGGGGCGGCTACACCTTC.

The J gene is TRBJ1-1, the V gene TRBV9; D possibly corresponds to TRBD1 (5 bases). Trimming cost V 4 bases and J 5 bases, with 18 bases left between them. The CDR3 is made up of 15 amino acids. Germline values: CDR1 SGDLS, CDR2 YYNGEE. CDR3 sequence: CASSPIVGVGTEAFF. The CDR3 DNA reads as TGTGCCAGCAGCCCGATAGTAGGGGTTGGTACTGAAGCTTTCTTT.

This sequence joins TRBV13 and TRBJ2-7; the D is unclear. V was clipped by 2 bases and J by 5 bases, with 4 bases between them. This CDR3 region has 11 residues. From germline, CDR1 is PRHDT and CDR2 FYEKMQ (reference sequence). As DNA, the CDR3 is TGTGCCAGCAGCTTAAGGCACGAGCAGTACTTC. The encoded protein is CASSLRHEQYF.